This TCR beta chain was sequenced for a study of T cell responses to AZD1222 COVID-19 vaccine. On this clone: Its specificity is unknown.

Germline assignment: CDR1 LNHNV and CDR2 YYDKDF (reference sequence). V lost 0 bases, J lost 3 bases, and 3 bases stayed unmatched. This CDR3 has 16 amino acids. Sequencing used immunoSEQ multiplex PCR; TCRdb keeps in-frame clones, though not all of them. The sample records fewer than 120,000 clones, around 90% being singletons. Study-wide results and caveats: The peak T cell response came first, and repertoires were sampled only after it. Two AZD1222 doses significantly raised spike-specific TCR breadth and depth over controls.

The rearrangement links TRBV15 to TRBJ1-3, with 9 positions matching TRBD1. Material: peripheral blood, obtained on day 0 of AZD1222 vaccination. The clonotype was recovered from an adult in good health. The CDR3 region is CATSRDRQGVGNTIYF. The CDR3, as DNA: TGTGCCACCAGCAGAGATCGACAGGGGGTTGGAAACACCATATATTTT.